Sequencing of this T cell receptor beta chain was carried out in a study of shared clonotypes between healthy human individuals (TCRdb year 2020). Background for the entire study: The cohort comprised a couple of women and a few men aged 18 to 49 years. Each donor's leukapheresis produced roughly between roughly 0.94 and 9.5 billion PBMCs. To increase sequencing depth and limit assay-specific biases, TCR repertoire library preparation and sequencing were carried out by different laboratories using diverse techniques. For each donor, CD4 naive and CD4 memory were each given three plates, CD8 naive was given two plates, and CD8 memory was given one plate. To estimate repertoire size and how much clonotype sharing occurs between individuals, the study deeply sequenced the blood TCR repertoires of about five healthy adults.

CD8 naive samples were obtained by positive selection for CCR7 among CD45RO-negative cells, yielding a CD45RA+CCR7+ population from which TemRA cells were excluded. Healthy HIV-negative adults with no recently reported acute infections or vaccinations were included as donors. Every donor was a Caucasian adult living in Nashville, Tennessee, USA. After blood collection by leukapheresis, PBMCs were isolated using Ficoll-Histopaque density gradient centrifugation and then cryopreserved in the vapor phase of liquid nitrogen. Analytical flow cytometry was used to check the purity and quantity of each magnetically sorted T cell population. Each sorted fraction had its genomic DNA isolated and then quantified by UV absorbance on a Nanodrop 2000c. This clone appeared once. The antigen it recognizes is unknown. No per-base quality is available; no much larger clone lies one base away. TCR CDR3 regions were amplified from genomic DNA by multiplex PCR using the deep immunoSEQ assay. For each cell subset, the extracted genomic DNA was distributed evenly across all wells of several immunoSEQ 96-well plates, and each plate served as one replicate. For sorted subsets, about 0.2 ug genomic DNA, equal to about 30,000 T cell genomes, was loaded into each replicate PCR. Purified libraries were quantified with a Qubit 3.0 fluorometer, sized on a Bioanalyzer 2100, and re-quantified with the KAPA Library Quantification kit. Every immunoSEQ 96-well plate was sequenced on a separate single-read 150-cycle Illumina NextSeq 550 flow cell. The original methods were these. Because the immunoSEQ output held only junctional sequences and lacked quality scores, the filtering could not match the filtering applied to full-length reads. Sequences were annotated with PyIR, a Python wrapper for IgBLAST v1.9, using IMGT germline references to assign V/J genes and CDR3. Reads were filtered out if the reads had weak V/J assignments (E-value above 1e-6), no CDR3, stop codons, out-of-frame junctions, or ambiguous translated residues. V3J clonotypes were defined by identical inferred V gene, J gene, and CDR3 amino acid sequence. To compute the percentage overlap between repertoires, the number of shared unique clonotypes was divided by the size of the smaller repertoire. Richness of each repertoire was evaluated using RTK rarefaction, the Chao1 estimator, and Recon v2.1 estimates of unobserved clonotypes. OLGA was used to compute generation probabilities for all TCRbeta clonotypes that the gDNA method yielded from a handful of donors. TCRdb holds this immuneACCESS table with in-frame rearrangements only. Some clones are missing; in checked studies, unresolved V genes explain under half, and the rest has no known cause. The V and J calls and clone size are taken from that table; D and trimming were inferred from the DNA. This sample is represented by about 820,000 clones; 80% to 95% of them were singletons. The top ten constitute under 30% of the sample.

The investigation overall reported the following: Because the study included a small number of donors, the genetic and exposure-history diversity represented was limited. Only blood was sampled, and tissue TCR repertoires likely differ from those in blood. Higher generation probabilities were observed for clonotypes shared by all four sorted-subset donors than for non-shared clonotypes. Sharing across four donors was observed for about 5% of naive CD4, over 3% of naive CD8, about 2.3% of memory CD4, and 0.4% of memory CD8 clonotypes. Incomplete sequencing was indicated by rarefaction of sorted-subset datasets, despite the large sequencing depth. Larger estimated clonotype richness was generally found for naive subsets than for memory subsets. Pairwise subsampling indicated that sequencing depth was expected to affect the degree of clonotype sharing among donors.

The receptor was derived from a man aged 25 to 45 in good health. The source material was naive CD8+ T cells sorted from blood. Taken with the paper, the label for cell subset or site translates to: CD45RA+CCR7+.

The CDR3 in this case is CASSQVQMNTGELFF. The sequenced DNA: TGCGCCAGCAGCCAAGTCCAAATGAACACCGGGGAGCTGTTTTTT. This receptor chain uses TRBV4-1 and TRBJ2-2; the D gene cannot be resolved reliably. The CDR3 runs 15 amino acids, cysteine and phenylalanine included. Left in the record is the CDR3 DNA by itself, 45 bases read in frame from the first base. The germline V gene supplies CDR1 MGHRA and CDR2 YSYEKL. Trimming at the junction amounts to 1 base on V and 1 base on J, and the germline ends lie 7 bases apart.